These 32 T cell receptor beta chains were sequenced from one sample in a study of synovial regulatory T cells in juvenile arthritis. Libraries were prepared by immunoSEQ multiplex PCR; TCRdb keeps only in-frame clonotypes and omits some of them. The clone table shows 10,000 or so clones, with the ten largest holding about 1.9%. Input material: Treg cells from blood. Subset denoted: remaining (HLA-DR-negative) circulating blood Treg cells. Receptors originate from a donor aged 2-30 years with juvenile idiopathic arthritis.

The V and J genes are TRBV7-9 and TRBJ1-2. There are 14 residues in the CDR3. A DNA sequence was not provided. Germline CDR1 is SEHNR and CDR2 is FQNEAQ (reference sequence). The CDR3 loop is CASSKSGSLGGYTF. The variable domain in full, completed from reference TRBV7-9 and TRBJ1-2, reads DTGVSQNPRHKITKRGQNVTFRCDPISEHNRLYWYRQTLGQGPEFLTYFQNEAQLEKSRLLSDRFSAERPKGSFSTLEIQRTEQGDSAMYLCASSKSGSLGGYTFGSGTRLTVV.

The J gene is TRBJ2-2, the V gene TRBV7-2; TCRdb reports TRBD2, a call that lacks DNA to check it against. CDR3 length: 15 residues. Only the protein is available. The germline V gene encodes CDR1 SGHTA and CDR2 FQGNSA. The CDR3 sequence is CASSSGTSVYGELFF.

The V gene is TRBV28, the J gene TRBJ1-2; TCRdb gives TRBD1 as the D gene, but with no DNA this cannot be confirmed. Germline V CDR1 and CDR2: MDHEN, SYDVKM. This CDR3 has 13 residues. The entry carries no DNA sequence. The CDR3: CASTKGQGIGYTF.

The chain uses TRBV29-1 and TRBJ2-1; TCRdb calls TRBD2, which cannot be checked without DNA. Per the germline V gene, CDR1 is SQVTM and CDR2 is ANQGSEA. The length of the CDR3 is 15 residues. A DNA sequence was not provided. The CDR3 loop reads CSARQTSGTYNEQFF.

The chain recombines TRBV4-3 with TRBJ2-3; TCRdb lists TRBD2, though no DNA is available to test this call. From germline, CDR1 is LGHNA and CDR2 YSLEER. CDR3 size: 20 residues. No nucleotide data were recorded. CDR3 loop: CASSQTYSGGAGIWIDTQYF.

The rearrangement links TRBV25-1 to TRBJ1-6; TCRdb's D call, TRBD1, is unchecked because there is no DNA. From germline, CDR1 is MGHDK and CDR2 SYGVNS. The CDR3 totals 14 residues. The DNA is not on file. CDR3 protein: CASRGDTFPSPLHF. Full variable domain (remainder filled in from reference TRBV25-1 and TRBJ1-6): EADIYQTPRYLVIGTGKKITLECSQTMGHDKMYWYQQDPGMELHLIHYSYGVNSTEKGDLSSESTVSRIRTEHFPLTLESARPSHTSQYLCASRGDTFPSPLHFGNGTRLTVT.

The chain employs TRBV18 and TRBJ1-3. CDR1 and CDR2 from the germline V gene are KGHSH and LQKENI. The CDR3 runs 18 residues. No nucleotide data were recorded. The CDR3: CASSPLASPFNSGNTIYF. Using reference TRBV18 and TRBJ1-3 for the parts outside the CDR3, the full variable domain is NAGVMQNPRHLVRRRGQEARLRCSPMKGHSHVYWYRQLPEEGLKFMVYLQKENIIDESGMPKERFSAEFPKEGPSILRIQQVVRGDSAAYFCASSPLASPFNSGNTIYFGEGSWLTVV.

The rearrangement uses TRBV5-1 and TRBJ1-1. The CDR3 sequence is 15 residues long. No DNA was logged. Germline V gives CDR1 SGHRS, CDR2 YFSETQ. CDR3 in amino acids: CASSPHGGVNTEAFF. The full variable domain, its missing parts supplied by reference TRBV5-1 and TRBJ1-1, is KAGVTQTPRYLIKTRGQQVTLSCSPISGHRSVSWYQQTPGQGLQFLFEYFSETQRNKGNFPGRFSGRQFSNSRSEMNVSTLELGDSALYLCASSPHGGVNTEAFFGQGTRLTVV.

V usage is TRBV18 and J usage is TRBJ1-1. The CDR3 extends over 12 amino acids. Only the protein is on record. Per germline, CDR1 KGHSH and CDR2 LQKENI. CDR3 region: CASSRKDTEAFF.

The V gene is TRBV19, the J gene TRBJ2-3; TCRdb's D call of TRBD1 is untestable without DNA. The CDR3 spans 17 residues. No DNA appears here. From germline, CDR1 is LNHDA and CDR2 SQIVND (reference sequence). The CDR3 is CASSIWRQGGQSDTQYF.

This rearrangement joins TRBV15 to TRBJ2-1; the D call of TRBD1 rests on TCRdb alone, since no DNA is present to check it. CDR3 length: 13 amino acids. Only the protein sequence is given. Germline V lookup: CDR1 LNHNV, CDR2 YYDKDF (reference sequence). The CDR3 sequence is CATEKGDLGEQFF.

This clone shows up as medium-sized by frequency. The V call is TRBV9, the J call TRBJ1-3. The germline V gene encodes CDR1 SGDLS and CDR2 YYNGEE. This CDR3 comprises 16 residues. No DNA is recorded. The CDR3 region is CASSLRWTATGNTIYF. Variable domain in full (rest from reference TRBV9 and TRBJ1-3): DSGVTQTPKHLITATGQRVTLRCSPRSGDLSVYWYQQSLDQGLQFLIQYYNGEERAKGNILERFSAQQFPDLHSELNLSSLELGDSALYFCASSLRWTATGNTIYFGEGSWLTVV.

The gene calls are TRBV6-5 and TRBJ2-2; TCRdb picks TRBD1, but there is no DNA to check that call. CDR1 is MNHEY, CDR2 SVGAGI, per germline. The CDR3 is made up of 14 amino acids. No DNA sequence is on record. The CDR3 reads CASLKGPNTGELFF.

V and J are TRBV20-1 and TRBJ2-7. The V gene's germline CDR1 is DFQATT and CDR2 SNEGSKA (reference sequence). The CDR3 spans 11 residues. The protein alone is recorded here. CDR3 protein: CSAKDGYEQYF.

The gene calls are TRBV6-5 and TRBJ1-1; TCRdb designates TRBD1, a call that cannot be tested without DNA. This CDR3 spans 15 amino acids. There is no recorded DNA. Germline V lookup: CDR1 MNHEY, CDR2 SVGAGI. CDR3: CASSYLGGRGTEAFF.

This chain's CDR3 is CARKGQGLSGYTF. V is TRBV2 and J is TRBJ1-2; TCRdb lists TRBD1, though no DNA is available to test this call. From germline, CDR1 is SNHLY and CDR2 FYNNEI. The CDR3 has 13 amino acids. The entry carries no DNA sequence. Full variable domain (outside the CDR3, taken from reference TRBV2 and TRBJ1-2): EPEVTQTPSHQVTQMGQEVILRCVPISNHLYFYWYRQILGQKVEFLVSFYNNEISEKSEIFDDQFSVERPDGSNFTLKIRSTKLEDSAMYFCARKGQGLSGYTFGSGTRLTVV.

This clone shows up as medium-sized by frequency. The chain links TRBV5-4 to TRBJ1-1. Germline V lookup: CDR1 SGHNT, CDR2 YYREEE (reference sequence). There are 15 residues in the CDR3. Only the protein is on record. This CDR3 reads CASSPDAAGRTEAFF.

This sequence joins TRBV7-2 and TRBJ1-1; TCRdb proposes TRBD1, but this gene call is untestable without DNA. CDR1 is SGHTA and CDR2 is FQGNSA in the germline V gene. The CDR3 is 14 amino acids. No DNA is listed. CDR3 sequence reads: CASSLGQTNTEAFF.

This rearrangement joins TRBV23-1 to TRBJ1-2. Being an ORF, TRBV23-1 has a function that is uncertain. CDR3 length: 14 residues. No DNA was logged. The CDR3: CASHRRGQYYGYTF.

The J gene is TRBJ1-5, the V gene TRBV27; TCRdb names TRBD1, which stays unverified in the absence of DNA. In germline, CDR1 is MNHEY, CDR2 SMNVEV (reference sequence). CDR3 length: 14 amino acids. A DNA sequence was not provided. The chain's CDR3 is CASSENRGGQPQHF.

The chain joins TRBV18 to TRBJ2-3; TCRdb returns TRBD1, unconfirmable since there is no DNA. The CDR3 contains 16 residues. The DNA is not on file. CDR1 is KGHSH and CDR2 is LQKENI in the germline V gene. CDR3 residues: CASSPPDRPGMDTQYF.

This chain uses TRBV7-2 with TRBJ2-1; TCRdb's D gene call, TRBD2, goes unchecked for lack of DNA. The CDR3 contains 15 residues. No DNA appears here. Germline CDR1 SGHTA, CDR2 FQGNSA. CDR3 loop: CASSLESAGGSEQFF.

V usage is TRBV11-3 and J usage is TRBJ2-2; without DNA, the TCRdb call of TRBD1 cannot be checked. Germline CDR1 SGHNT, CDR2 YENEEA. This CDR3 comprises 16 residues. There is no recorded DNA. CDR3 sequence: CASSFGGQSYTGELFF.

This chain connects TRBV7-2 to TRBJ1-1. The CDR3 has 13 amino acids. DNA for this receptor is not on file. CDR1 is SGHTA and CDR2 is FQGNSA in the germline V gene. CDR3: CASRPRADPEAFF.

V usage is TRBV5-1 and J usage is TRBJ1-2. This CDR3 contains 15 residues. Nucleotide data are not available. CDR1 is SGHRS and CDR2 is YFSETQ in the germline V gene. Here the CDR3 reads CASSLDMGPSQGYTF.

The rearrangement joins TRBV30 to TRBJ1-2. This CDR3 comprises 13 residues. The DNA is unrecorded. Per the germline V gene, CDR1 is GTSNPN and CDR2 is SVGIG (reference sequence). The CDR3 loop reads CAWSVRGIYGYTF.

The gene calls are TRBV9 and TRBJ1-4; TCRdb calls TRBD1, which cannot be checked without DNA. Germline CDR1 is SGDLS and CDR2 is YYNGEE. The CDR3 consists of 14 residues. The record lacks a DNA sequence. The CDR3 protein is CASSEGQGMEKLFF.

The CDR3 protein is CASSPFTDTQYF. J is TRBJ2-3 and V is TRBV7-2; TCRdb picks TRBD1, but there is no DNA to check that call. The V gene's germline CDR1 is SGHTA and CDR2 FQGNSA. This CDR3 is built from 12 residues. No DNA sequence was recorded.

This rearrangement joins TRBV19 to TRBJ2-7; TCRdb gives TRBD2 as the D gene, but with no DNA this cannot be confirmed. Looked up from germline, CDR1 is LNHDA and CDR2 is SQIVND (reference sequence). CDR3 length equals 13 residues. There is no recorded DNA. This CDR3 reads CATLAGFPYEQYF.

The V gene is TRBV5-4, the J gene TRBJ2-7; lacking DNA, the TRBD2 call made by TCRdb goes unchecked. There are 14 residues in the CDR3. No DNA is given. Germline V CDR1 and CDR2: SGHNT, YYREEE (reference sequence). The CDR3 sequence: CASSPGGRGYEQYF.

The chain employs TRBV4-2 and TRBJ1-1; checking the TCRdb D call of TRBD1 is not possible without DNA. CDR1 is LGHNA, CDR2 YNFKEQ, per germline. This CDR3 spans 14 amino acids. The entry carries no DNA sequence. The CDR3: CASSQDPGTGGAFF.

V is TRBV18 and J is TRBJ2-6; absent DNA, TCRdb's TRBD1 call cannot be checked. Germline V gene data show CDR1 as KGHSH and CDR2 as LQKENI. The CDR3 totals 17 residues. The DNA is unrecorded. The CDR3 sequence is CASSTGQIYSGANVLTF.